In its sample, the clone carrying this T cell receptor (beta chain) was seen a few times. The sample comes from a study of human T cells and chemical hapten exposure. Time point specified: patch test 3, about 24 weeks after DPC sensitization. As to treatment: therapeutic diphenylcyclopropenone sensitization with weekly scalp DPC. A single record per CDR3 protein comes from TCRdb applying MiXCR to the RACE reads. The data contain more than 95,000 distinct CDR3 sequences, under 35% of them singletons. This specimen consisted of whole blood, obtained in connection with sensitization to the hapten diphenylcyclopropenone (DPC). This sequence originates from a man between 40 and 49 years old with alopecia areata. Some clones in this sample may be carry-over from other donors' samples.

The CDR3 spells CASSSGLAGGSTDTQYF. As DNA, the CDR3 is TGTGCCAGCAGCTCCGGACTAGCGGGAGGAAGCACAGATACGCAGTATTTT. The chain is built from TRBV7-2 and TRBJ2-3; the match to TRBD2 covers 14 bases. The V segment lost 4 bases and the J segment 0 bases; nucleotides outside the gene matches: 3. CDR1 is SGHTA, CDR2 FQGNSA, per germline. This CDR3 region has 17 residues.